Listed here are 2 T cell receptor beta chains from one sample, sequenced in a study of T cells expressing NK-cell markers. Reprocessing the 5' RACE reads, TCRdb reports a single entry for every CDR3 protein and omits DNA. There are 200,000 to 300,000 distinct CDR3 sequences in the sample, with about 0.39% held by the top ten. The sequencing sample was made of blood T cells: a sorted CD56 or NKG2C T cell subset, CD4+ or CD8+ T cells, or bulk PBMC T cells (not recorded which). These receptors originate from a man aged 18 to 29 in good health.

The rearrangement links TRBV25-1 to TRBJ2-6; without DNA, the TCRdb call of TRBD1 cannot be checked. The CDR3 spans 15 residues. From germline, CDR1 is MGHDK and CDR2 SYGVNS. CDR3 region: CASSSGDGGANVLTF.

CDR3 sequence reads: CASSPRGYPQEETQYF. V and J are TRBV7-9 and TRBJ2-5; lacking DNA, the TRBD2 call made by TCRdb goes unchecked. The CDR3 consists of 16 residues. Germline loops: CDR1 SEHNR, CDR2 FQNEAQ (reference sequence).